A single sample gave rise to the 25 T cell receptor beta chains below, sequenced in a study of blood T cell repertoires in COVID-19. This table comes from immunoSEQ multiplex PCR, and its TCRdb copy is limited to in-frame clones, with some not included. The table shows under 130,000 clones, with more than 75% occurring only once. The material sequenced was peripheral blood. The receptors were gathered from a human donor in a cohort sampled during active COVID-19.

The chain uses TRBV4-1 and TRBJ1-2; tentative D call: TRBD1 (5 bases). V lost 1 base and J 0 bases, leaving 18 bases between the germline ends. The germline V gene has CDR1 MGHRA and CDR2 YSYEKL. The CDR3 sequence is 18 residues long. For the CDR3, the DNA is TGCGCCAGCAGCCAAGGACACAGGACGGCATCGACTAACTATGGCTACACCTTC. This encodes CASSQGHRTASTNYGYTF.

The chain joins TRBV2 to TRBJ2-7; TRBD2 matches at 7 bases. Trimming cost V 3 bases and J 13 bases; bases outside gene matches: 9. This CDR3 is built from 12 residues. Germline CDR1 and CDR2: SNHLY and FYNNEI. The CDR3 loop is CASSEGGTSKYF. In DNA form, the CDR3 reads TGTGCCAGCAGTGAGGGAGGGACTTCGAAATACTTC.

This clone came up once. The J gene is TRBJ2-7, the V gene TRBV7-9, with 8 bases that match TRBD1. The CDR3 spans 17 residues. Germline CDR1 reads SEHNR; CDR2 reads FQNEAQ (reference sequence). With V trimmed by 3 bases and J by 2 bases, 12 bases remained unmatched. The CDR3 reads CASSLAHGTGDTYEQYF. CDR3 sequence (DNA): TGTGCCAGCAGCTTGGCACACGGGACAGGTGATACCTACGAGCAGTACTTC.

In its sample, this clone was seen a few times. The chain links TRBV6-1 to TRBJ2-7; 12 bases are a match to TRBD1. V trimming: 4 bases; J trimming: 3 bases; junction bases outside the gene matches: 7. Germline loops: CDR1 MNHNS, CDR2 SASEGT. This CDR3 spans 16 amino acids. The CDR3 region is CASSVYRDRGLYEQYF. Here the CDR3 DNA reads TGTGCCAGCAGTGTTTACCGGGACAGGGGGCTCTACGAGCAGTACTTC.

The chain links TRBV5-5 to TRBJ1-5; D is ambiguous. V was trimmed by 2 bases and J by 3 bases, leaving 12 bases between them. The germline V gene encodes CDR1 SGHKS and CDR2 YYEKEE (reference sequence). This CDR3 region has 15 residues. CDR3 protein: CASSLAGRFNQPQHF. The CDR3 DNA sequence: TGTGCCAGCAGCTTAGCAGGCAGATTCAATCAGCCCCAGCATTTT.

V is TRBV5-1 and J is TRBJ2-4, with a weak D call TRBD2 (6 bases). Germline values: CDR1 SGHRS, CDR2 YFSETQ. Trimming took 0 bases from V and 0 from J, leaving 13 bases between them. The CDR3 contains 17 residues. The CDR3 reads CASSLAGRNLAKNIQYF. Written as DNA, the CDR3 is TGCGCCAGCAGCTTGGCCGGGAGAAATCTAGCCAAAAACATTCAGTACTTC.

The CDR3 DNA sequence: TGTGCCAGTAGTTTGTGGTCTAGCGGGAGGGCCGAGGGTGAGCAGTTCTTC. As protein: CASSLWSSGRAEGEQFF. The gene calls are TRBV19 and TRBJ2-1, with 12 bases aligning to TRBD2. Trimming at V came to 5 bases and at J to 9 bases, leaving 14 bases not matched to a gene. The CDR3 consists of 17 residues. Germline V lookup: CDR1 LNHDA, CDR2 SQIVND (reference sequence).

The J gene is TRBJ2-2, the V gene TRBV7-9, with TRBD2 identical over 7 bases. CDR3 length equals 17 residues. V shed 1 base, J shed 0 bases, and the junction held 5 bases outside the gene matches. Looked up from germline, CDR1 is SEHNR and CDR2 is FQNEAQ (reference sequence). CDR3: CASSLGVAGANTGELFF. The CDR3 nucleotides are TGTGCCAGCAGCTTAGGAGTTGCGGGGGCGAACACCGGGGAGCTGTTTTTT.

The rearrangement joins TRBV7-6 to TRBJ2-5; 8 nucleotides align to TRBD2. V trimming: 5 bases; J trimming: 2 bases; junction bases outside the gene matches: 4. CDR3 length: 14 amino acids. Germline values: CDR1 SGHVS, CDR2 FNYEAQ. The CDR3 protein is CASSPGRGQETQYF. CDR3 DNA sequence: TGTGCCAGCAGCCCCGGGAGGGGACAAGAGACCCAGTACTTC. The full variable domain, completed using reference TRBV7-6 and TRBJ2-5, is GAGVSQSPRYKVTKRGQDVALRCDPISGHVSLYWYRQALGQGPEFLTYFNYEAQQDKSGLPNDRFSAERPEGSISTLTIQRTEQRDSAMYRCASSPGRGQETQYFGPGTRLLVL.

This rearrangement joins TRBV5-8 to TRBJ1-1; D perhaps matches TRBD1 (6 bases). Trimming took off 3 bases at V and 0 bases at J, with 12 bases between the two ends. This CDR3 region has 15 residues. CDR1 and CDR2 from the germline V gene are SGHTS and YDEGEE. CDR3 in amino acids: CASSWVDRLNTEAFF. DNA of the CDR3: TGTGCCAGCAGCTGGGTCGACAGGTTGAACACTGAAGCTTTCTTT.

CDR3 coding DNA: TGCGCCAGCAGCTTGGACCCGGGACTGTACTCTGGAAACACCATATATTTT. This sequence encodes CASSLDPGLYSGNTIYF. The rearrangement uses TRBV5-1 and TRBJ1-3, with a weak D call TRBD1 (5 bases). V shed 0 bases and J shed 0 bases, with 13 bases lying between them. The CDR3 runs 17 residues. Germline V CDR1 and CDR2: SGHRS, YFSETQ.

V usage is TRBV4-2 and J usage is TRBJ2-7; perhaps TRBD1 as D (5 bases). This CDR3 contains 17 residues. V was pared by 0 bases and J by 2 bases, with 17 bases between. Germline V gene sequence: CDR1 LGHNA, CDR2 YNFKEQ. In DNA, the CDR3 is TGTGCCAGCAGCCAAGATTGGGAAGGGGCCAGCACCTACGAGCAGTACTTC. It is translated as CASSQDWEGASTYEQYF.

For the CDR3, the DNA is TGTGCCAGCAGCCCAGACAGGGGCCATGAGCAGTTCTTC. Protein product: CASSPDRGHEQFF. The V and J genes are TRBV3-1 (or the pseudogene TRBV3-2) and TRBJ2-1; TRBD1 matches at 8 bases. After removal of 4 bases from V and 8 bases from J, the junction contained 4 bases not matched to a gene. This CDR3 is 13 amino acids long. The germline V gene encodes CDR1 LGHDT and CDR2 YNNKEL (reference sequence).

The J gene is TRBJ2-1, the V gene TRBV5-1; 7 bases align to TRBD2. Germline V gene data show CDR1 as SGHRS and CDR2 as YFSETQ. The CDR3 has 17 amino acids. V was clipped by 0 bases and J by 5 bases; unmatched bases: 11. This CDR3 is CASSLEASGRLNNEQFF. The CDR3 bases are TGCGCCAGCAGCTTGGAGGCTAGCGGCCGGCTAAACAATGAGCAGTTCTTC.

The chain combines TRBV13 with TRBJ2-5, with 12 bases aligning to TRBD2. J gave up 6 bases and V 2 bases, and 4 bases lay outside the gene matches. The CDR3 spans 15 residues. The germline CDR1 and CDR2 sequences are PRHDT and FYEKMQ (reference sequence). CDR3 DNA sequence: TGTGCCAGCAGCTTACTAGCGGGGGGGCTAAAGACCCAGTACTTC. It codes for CASSLLAGGLKTQYF.

This sequence joins TRBV28 and TRBJ2-3; D possibly corresponds to TRBD2 (6 bases). V lost 9 bases and J 12 bases, leaving 22 bases between the germline ends. Germline V gene data show CDR1 as MDHEN and CDR2 as SYDVKM. CDR3 size: 13 residues. CDR3 in amino acids: CARAEVGTGEQYF. CDR3 DNA sequence: TGTGCCAGAGCAGAAGTAGGTACGGGGGAACAGTATTTT.

The chain combines TRBV6-5 with TRBJ2-7, with a weak D call TRBD1 (6 bases). Germline values: CDR1 MNHEY, CDR2 SVGAGI. V was trimmed by 0 bases and J by 4 bases, leaving 7 bases between them. This CDR3 is 13 amino acids long. Written as DNA, the CDR3 is TGTGCCAGCAGTTACTCGGACAGTTACGAGCAGTACTTC. Translation: CASSYSDSYEQYF.

This clone came up a few times. The rearrangement joins TRBV7-6 to TRBJ2-5; 10 bases are shared with TRBD2. Germline CDR1 and CDR2: SGHVS and FNYEAQ. This CDR3 has 15 amino acids. V gave up 1 base and J gave up 4 bases; unmatched junction bases: 3. CDR3 sequence reads: CASSLVRTSGETQYF. The CDR3, as DNA: TGTGCCAGCAGCTTAGTACGGACTAGCGGAGAGACCCAGTACTTC.

The chain combines TRBV11-2 with TRBJ1-2; a possible D gene is TRBD1 (6 bases). The CDR3 has 13 residues. Deletions cut 3 bases from V and 4 bases from J, with 9 bases between. Germline lookup yields CDR1 SGHAT and CDR2 FQNNGV. The CDR3: CASSFVRGYGYTF. The CDR3 DNA sequence: TGTGCCAGCAGCTTTGTCAGGGGCTATGGCTACACCTTC. The full variable domain, its missing parts supplied by reference TRBV11-2 and TRBJ1-2, is EAGVAQSPRYKIIEKRQSVAFWCNPISGHATLYWYQQILGQGPKLLIQFQNNGVVDDSQLPKDRFSAERLKGVDSTLKIQPAKLEDSAVYLCASSFVRGYGYTFGSGTRLTVV.

This chain joins TRBV3-1 (or the pseudogene TRBV3-2) and TRBJ2-1; 7 bases align to TRBD2. This CDR3 comprises 14 residues. V shed 0 bases, J shed 4 bases, and the junction held 0 bases outside the gene matches. Germline CDR1 is LGHDT and CDR2 is YNNKEL (reference sequence). In DNA form, the CDR3 reads TGTGCCAGCAGCCAAGATAGCGGGTACAATGAGCAGTTCTTC. It translates to CASSQDSGYNEQFF.

The chain has TRBV7-9 and TRBJ2-1, with D possibly TRBD2 on 6 matching bases. CDR1 is SEHNR, CDR2 FQNEAQ, per germline (reference sequence). Trimming shortened V by 5 bases and J by 6 bases, and 14 bases separated the two germline ends. This CDR3 is 14 amino acids long. CDR3: CASSLGTGANEQFF. The CDR3 DNA reads TGTGCCAGCAGCCTCGGGACTGGGGCCAATGAGCAGTTCTTC.

J is TRBJ1-4 and V is TRBV10-1, with D maybe TRBD1 (6 bases). Germline V CDR1 and CDR2: WNHNN, SYGVQD (reference sequence). Trimming removed 3 bases from V and 5 bases from J, with 13 bases in between. The CDR3 covers 15 residues. CDR3 protein: CASSDTGTGNEKLFF. CDR3 coding DNA: TGCGCCAGCAGTGATACCGGTACAGGGAATGAAAAACTGTTTTTT.

This chain connects TRBV29-1 to TRBJ1-2; 9 nucleotides agree with TRBD1. Looked up from germline, CDR1 is SQVTM and CDR2 is ANQGSEA. The V and J ends lost 3 bases and 7 bases, in that order; junction bases with no gene match: 6. The CDR3 runs 13 residues. The CDR3 region is CSVDRTGVSGYTF. The CDR3 DNA follows: TGCAGCGTTGACCGGACAGGGGTATCTGGCTACACCTTC.

In this sample, this clone turned up a few times. The chain couples TRBV7-8 to TRBJ1-2; D possibly corresponds to TRBD1 (6 bases). Germline V CDR1 and CDR2: SGHVS, FQNEAQ. The CDR3 sequence is 14 residues long. V dropped 5 bases and J dropped 5 bases, with 15 bases sitting between them. The CDR3 coding sequence is TGTGCCAGCAGCCCCGAACCGGACAGTTATGGCTACACCTTC. Translation: CASSPEPDSYGYTF. Using reference TRBV7-8 and TRBJ1-2 for the parts outside the CDR3, the full variable domain is GAGVSQSPRYKVAKRGQDVALRCDPISGHVSLFWYQQALGQGPEFLTYFQNEAQLDKSGLPSDRFFAERPEGSVSTLKIQRTQQEDSAVYLCASSPEPDSYGYTFGSGTRLTVV.

J is TRBJ2-2 and V is TRBV7-8, with 7 bases matching TRBD2. The CDR3 is made up of 16 amino acids. The germline V gene has CDR1 SGHVS and CDR2 FQNEAQ. V shed 8 bases, J shed 4 bases, and the junction held 13 bases outside the gene matches. The CDR3 DNA follows: TGTGCCAGCTTTGGGGTGGCGGGAGTAGTCACCGGGGAGCTGTTTTTT. Encoded protein: CASFGVAGVVTGELFF.